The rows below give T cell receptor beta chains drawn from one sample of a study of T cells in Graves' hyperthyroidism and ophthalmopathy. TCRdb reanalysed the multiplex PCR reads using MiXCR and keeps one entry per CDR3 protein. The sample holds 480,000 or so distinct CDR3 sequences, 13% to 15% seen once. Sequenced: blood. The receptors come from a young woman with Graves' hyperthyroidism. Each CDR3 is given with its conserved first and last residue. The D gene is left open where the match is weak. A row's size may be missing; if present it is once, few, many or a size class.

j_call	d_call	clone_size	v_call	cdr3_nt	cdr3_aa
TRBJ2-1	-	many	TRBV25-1	TGTGCCAGCAGTGATATGCAGGGTCTGGTCGGGATGAATGAGCAGTTCTTC	CASSDMQGLVGMNEQFF
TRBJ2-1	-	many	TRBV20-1	TGCAGTGCTTACGGGGGCAATGAGCAGTTCTTC	CSAYGGNEQFF
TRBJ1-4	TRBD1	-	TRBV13	TGTGCCAGCAGCTCCACCGGGACAGGGGCCCGAAAACTGTTTTTT	CASSSTGTGARKLFF
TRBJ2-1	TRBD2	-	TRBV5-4	TGTGCCAGCAGCAACCCTCGCGTCCTTTCTAGCGGGGGGGACAATGAGCAGTTCTTC	CASSNPRVLSSGGDNEQFF
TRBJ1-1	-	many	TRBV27	TGTGCCAGCAGACGCGGGCGGGCGGATGAAGCTTTCTTT	CASRRGRADEAFF
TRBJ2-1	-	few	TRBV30	TGTGCCTGGTTTTCTAACGGGAGTGGCTACAATGAGCAGTTCTTC	CAWFSNGSGYNEQFF
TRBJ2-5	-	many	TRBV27	TGTGCCAGCAGTTTCGGAACGGGAGTAGGGGAGACCCAGTACTTC	CASSFGTGVGETQYF
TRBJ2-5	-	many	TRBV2	TGTGCCAGCAGTGAAGAGGTTTGGGGTGAAGAGACCCAGTACTTC	CASSEEVWGEETQYF
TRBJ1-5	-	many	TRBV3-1	TGTGCCAGCAGCCAAGAGGCAGGCAATCAGCCCCAGCATTTT	CASSQEAGNQPQHF
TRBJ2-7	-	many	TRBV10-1	TGCGCCAGCAGCCGGGACTTCAACGAGCAGTACTTC	CASSRDFNEQYF
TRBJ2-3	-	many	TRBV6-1	TGTGCCAGCAGTCCAAACCGGGACGGGAGACAAGATACGCAGTATTTT	CASSPNRDGRQDTQYF
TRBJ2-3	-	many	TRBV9	TGTGCCAGCAGCGTAGTTCCCCTCACGGATACGCAGTATTTT	CASSVVPLTDTQYF
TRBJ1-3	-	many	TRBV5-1	TGTGCCAGCAGTTTGGAAGGAGGCTCTGGAAACACCATATATTTT	CASSLEGGSGNTIYF
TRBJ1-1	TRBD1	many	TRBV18	TGTGCCAGCTCACCTAATGCCGCAGGACAGGGGGCGTGGGCTTTCTTT	CASSPNAAGQGAWAFF
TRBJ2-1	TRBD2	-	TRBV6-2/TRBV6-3	TGTGCCAGCAGTTATCCCCGGACTAGCGGGGATGATGAGCAGTTCTTC	CASSYPRTSGDDEQFF
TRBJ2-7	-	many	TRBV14	TGTGCCAGCAGCCAAGCCGATGACGAGCAGTACTTC	CASSQADDEQYF
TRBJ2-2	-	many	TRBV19	TGTGCCAGTAGCCCTGGGGGGTCCATCGGGGAGCTGTTTTTT	CASSPGGSIGELFF
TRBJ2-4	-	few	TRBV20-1	TGCAGTGCTAGAGATCGGGGTGGCCAAAACATTCAGTACTTC	CSARDRGGQNIQYF
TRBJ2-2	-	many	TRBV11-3	TGTGCCAGCAGCGCCCGGAGCGCCGGGGAGCTGTTTTTT	CASSARSAGELFF
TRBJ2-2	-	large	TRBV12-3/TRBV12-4	TGTGCCAGCAGACCAGGACAGAGGCACGGGGAGCTGTTTTTT	CASRPGQRHGELFF
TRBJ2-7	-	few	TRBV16	TGTGCCAGCAGCCAATCGGCTAGCAGTTACGAGCAGTACTTC	CASSQSASSYEQYF
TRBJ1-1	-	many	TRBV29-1	TGCAGCGTTGTAAGGGACACTGAAGCTTTCTTT	CSVVRDTEAFF
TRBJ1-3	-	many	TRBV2	TGTGCCAGCATTAAAAACAAAGGAAACACCATATATTTT	CASIKNKGNTIYF
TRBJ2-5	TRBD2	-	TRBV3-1	TGTGCCAGCAGCCAAACCGGGACTAGCGGACAAGAGACCCAGTACTTC	CASSQTGTSGQETQYF
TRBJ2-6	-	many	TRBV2	TGTGCCAGCAGTCGGAGGCCAGGGGGGGTCTCTGGGGCCAACGTCCTGACTTTC	CASSRRPGGVSGANVLTF